The 10 T cell receptor beta chains in this list originate from one sample, sequenced in a study of T cells in Graves' hyperthyroidism and ophthalmopathy. RNA transcripts yielded amplified TCR beta CDR3 regions. First-round RT-PCR targeting the TCR CDR3 was performed with the HTBI primer set. TCRdb passed the multiplex PCR reads through MiXCR, listing each CDR3 protein once. The table records about 130,000 distinct CDR3 sequences, approximately 24% of them present only once. Sequences were obtained from blood. Receptor source: a woman in her forties or fifties with Graves' hyperthyroidism that later progressed to Graves' ophthalmopathy.

This clonotype is a singleton in its sample. This rearrangement joins TRBV28 to TRBJ2-1, with 8 bases identical to TRBD2. Trimming at V came to 5 bases and at J to 0 bases, leaving 6 bases not matched to a gene. CDR1 MDHEN and CDR2 SYDVKM come from the germline V gene. The CDR3 is 16 amino acids. The CDR3: CASSTSSGTSYNEQFF. The CDR3 bases are TGTGCCAGCAGTACGAGTAGCGGGACCTCCTACAATGAGCAGTTCTTC.

This clonotype has a handful of counts. V and J are TRBV29-1 and TRBJ2-1; TRBD2 agrees at 10 bases. The CDR3 has 13 amino acids. V was clipped by 7 bases and J by 3 bases; unmatched bases: 3. The germline V gene encodes CDR1 SQVTM and CDR2 ANQGSEA. The CDR3 nucleotides read TGCAGCGCCCGGACTAGCGGCTACAATGAGCAGTTCTTC. Translated, it gives CSARTSGYNEQFF.

The V and J genes are TRBV20-1 and TRBJ2-7; the D is unclear. Germline CDR1 is DFQATT and CDR2 is SNEGSKA (reference sequence). Trimming left V 5 bases short and J 2 bases short, with 10 bases between. CDR3 size: 12 residues. The CDR3, as DNA: TGCAGTGCTCCCGACGGCCCCTACGAGCAGTACTTC. Protein: CSAPDGPYEQYF.

This clonotype was counted at least ten times. The rearrangement joins TRBV28 to TRBJ1-1; 11 bases line up with TRBD1. Germline CDR1 is MDHEN and CDR2 is SYDVKM. This CDR3 has 13 amino acids. Trimming removed 5 bases from V and 7 bases from J; junction bases left unmatched: 3. Written as DNA, the CDR3 is TGTGCCAGCAGTGTAGGGACAGGGGGTGAAGCTTTCTTT. Translating gives CASSVGTGGEAFF.

This clonotype was recorded at least ten times. The chain carries TRBV3-1 and TRBJ1-5; no reliable D call. CDR1 and CDR2 from the germline V gene are LGHDT and YNNKEL (reference sequence). This CDR3 has 14 amino acids. The V end lost 4 bases, the J end lost 1 base, and 8 bases lay between the germline ends. For the CDR3, the DNA is TGTGCCAGCAGCCGTACAGAAAGCAATCAGCCCCAGCATTTT. Encoded protein: CASSRTESNQPQHF.

The table lists this clonotype with a few counts. The V gene is TRBV19, the J gene TRBJ2-1; D gene ambiguous. V lost 10 bases, J lost 1 base, and 14 bases lay in between. This CDR3 contains 14 residues. Per germline, CDR1 LNHDA and CDR2 SQIVND (reference sequence). The CDR3 here is CATTSGASYNEQFF. The CDR3 DNA reads TGTGCCACCACTTCAGGTGCATCCTACAATGAGCAGTTCTTC.

This clonotype was detected a few times. The chain links TRBV5-1 to TRBJ2-1; 15 nucleotides agree with TRBD2. J gave up 5 bases and V 4 bases, and 4 bases lay outside the gene matches. The germline gives CDR1 SGHRS, CDR2 YFSETQ. This CDR3 has 16 residues. In DNA form, the CDR3 reads TGCGCCAGCAGCCGGACTAGCGGGAGGGTCAACAATGAGCAGTTCTTC. This sequence encodes CASSRTSGRVNNEQFF. The variable domain in full, with the rest retrieved from reference TRBV5-1 and TRBJ2-1, is KAGVTQTPRYLIKTRGQQVTLSCSPISGHRSVSWYQQTPGQGLQFLFEYFSETQRNKGNFPGRFSGRQFSNSRSEMNVSTLELGDSALYLCASSRTSGRVNNEQFFGPGTRLTVL.

This chain links TRBV14 with TRBJ2-7; 8 bases fit TRBD2. The germline V gene has CDR1 SGHDN and CDR2 FVKESK. V gave up 1 base and J gave up 3 bases; unmatched junction bases: 5. This CDR3 has 15 residues. CDR3 sequence: CASSQASGSIYEQYF. The CDR3 bases are TGTGCCAGCAGCCAAGCGAGCGGGAGTATCTACGAGCAGTACTTC. The whole variable domain, remainder taken from reference TRBV14 and TRBJ2-7, is EAGVTQFPSHSVIEKGQTVTLRCDPISGHDNLYWYRRVMGKEIKFLLHFVKESKQDESGMPNNRFLAERTGGTYSTLKVQPAELEDSGVYFCASSQASGSIYEQYFGPGTRLTVT.

This clonotype was recorded a few times. This chain links TRBV7-3 with TRBJ2-3; 7 positions agree with TRBD1. After removal of 5 bases from V and 10 bases from J, the junction contained 12 bases not matched to a gene. CDR1 SGHTA and CDR2 FQGTGA come from the germline V gene. The CDR3 runs 14 residues. Written as DNA, the CDR3 is TGTGCCAGCAGCCCCCGACAGGGTCCCGAGCCGCAGTATTTT. As protein: CASSPRQGPEPQYF. Full variable domain (outside the CDR3, taken from reference TRBV7-3 and TRBJ2-3): GAGVSQTPSNKVTEKGKYVELRCDPISGHTALYWYRQSLGQGPEFLIYFQGTGAADDSGLPNDRFFAVRPEGSVSTLKIQRTERGDSAVYLCASSPRQGPEPQYFGPGTRLTVL.

There are many counts of this clonotype. The chain couples TRBV7-9 to TRBJ2-7; D is undetermined. This CDR3 has 11 amino acids. The germline CDR1 and CDR2 sequences are SEHNR and FQNEAQ (reference sequence). Trimming shortened V by 4 bases and J by 6 bases, and 7 bases separated the two germline ends. CDR3 in DNA: TGTGCCAGCAGCTCGTCCATCGAGCAGTACTTC. Translation gives CASSSSIEQYF.